A selection of T cell receptor beta chains follows, all from one sample in a study of Ad26.COV2.S vaccination and SARS-CoV-2 variants. Method: immunoSEQ multiplex PCR; TCRdb's copy keeps in-frame clones and lacks some. The repertoire consists of a few hundred thousand clones, with around 90% occurring once and the leading ten covering around 3.7%. This specimen was peripheral blood, taken in a trial of Ad26.COV2.S vaccine versus placebo. The receptors originated from a person between 18 and 59 years old who received the Ad26.COV2.S COVID-19 vaccine or a placebo. Both conserved end residues are part of each CDR3. The D gene is left open where the match is weak. Not all rows give a size; the values are once, few, many and, for expanded clones, a class.

j_call: TRBJ1-5
v_call: TRBV19
clone_size: many
d_call: TRBD1
cdr3_nt: TGTGCCAGTAGTACAACCTTGACAGGGCCCAATCAGCCCCAGCATTTT
cdr3_aa: CASSTTLTGPNQPQHF

j_call: TRBJ1-1
v_call: TRBV4-3
clone_size: few
d_call: NA
cdr3_nt: TGCGCCAGCAGCCAAAAAAGTCGGAACACTGAAGCTTTCTTT
cdr3_aa: CASSQKSRNTEAFF

j_call: TRBJ2-2
v_call: TRBV12-3/TRBV12-4
clone_size: NA
d_call: TRBD2
cdr3_nt: TGTGCCAGCAGTTTAGGGGGGGGCGGGGAGCTGTTTTTT
cdr3_aa: CASSLGGGGELFF

j_call: TRBJ1-2
v_call: TRBV18
clone_size: NA
d_call: NA
cdr3_nt: TGTGCCAGCTCACCTTATTTCGGGACAACTAACTATGGCTACACCTTC
cdr3_aa: CASSPYFGTTNYGYTF

j_call: TRBJ2-7
v_call: TRBV4-1
clone_size: NA
d_call: NA
cdr3_nt: TGCGCCAGCAGCCCCCCTCCGGCAGGGTACTACGAGCAGTACTTC
cdr3_aa: CASSPPPAGYYEQYF

j_call: TRBJ2-3
v_call: TRBV10-3
clone_size: NA
d_call: TRBD1
cdr3_nt: TGTGCCATCAGTTCCGGGACAGAAAGCACAGATACGCAGTATTTT
cdr3_aa: CAISSGTESTDTQYF

j_call: TRBJ2-7
v_call: TRBV4-1
clone_size: NA
d_call: NA
cdr3_nt: TGCGCCAGCAGCCAAGATCGGGGTGCCTACGAGCAGTACTTC
cdr3_aa: CASSQDRGAYEQYF

j_call: TRBJ1-6
v_call: TRBV5-4
clone_size: few
d_call: NA
cdr3_nt: TGTGCCAGCAGCCTAGGGGGGTTGAATATTAATTCACCCCTCCACTTT
cdr3_aa: CASSLGGLNINSPLHF

j_call: TRBJ2-7
v_call: TRBV27
clone_size: once
d_call: TRBD1
cdr3_nt: TGTGCCAGCAGTTTAAGGGCTAGGGACAGGGTCTCCTACGAGCAGTACTTC
cdr3_aa: CASSLRARDRVSYEQYF

j_call: TRBJ1-5
v_call: TRBV6-2/TRBV6-3
clone_size: few
d_call: TRBD1
cdr3_nt: TGTGCCAGCAGTTACCCTGGAGGGGGCGGGAATCAGCCCCAGCATTTT
cdr3_aa: CASSYPGGGGNQPQHF

j_call: TRBJ1-1
v_call: TRBV3-1/TRBV3-2
clone_size: few
d_call: TRBD1
cdr3_nt: TGTGCCAGCAGCCAAGATCAGGGGGCTTACACTGAAGCTTTCTTT
cdr3_aa: CASSQDQGAYTEAFF

j_call: TRBJ2-5
v_call: TRBV5-4
clone_size: NA
d_call: TRBD2
cdr3_nt: TGTGCCAGCAGCGCACCGGGACTAGCGGTTGCGAAGACCCAGTACTTC
cdr3_aa: CASSAPGLAVAKTQYF

j_call: TRBJ2-5
v_call: TRBV11-3
clone_size: NA
d_call: NA
cdr3_nt: TGTGCCAGCAGCTTAGGGGGGGGCCCGATTCAAGAGACCCAGTACTTC
cdr3_aa: CASSLGGGPIQETQYF

j_call: TRBJ1-2
v_call: TRBV5-1
clone_size: NA
d_call: NA
cdr3_nt: TGCGCCAGCAGCTTGGGTGGGGATTCCAACTATGGCTACACCTTC
cdr3_aa: CASSLGGDSNYGYTF

j_call: TRBJ1-6
v_call: TRBV21-1
clone_size: once
d_call: NA
cdr3_nt: TGTGCCAGCAGCAAAGAGCAAGGGACCGAAAGAAGCTCCTATAATTCACCCCTCCACTTT
cdr3_aa: CASSKEQGTERSSYNSPLHF

j_call: TRBJ2-2
v_call: TRBV5-6
clone_size: NA
d_call: NA
cdr3_nt: TGTGCCAGCAGCTTTGCCGGGGAGCTGTTTTTT
cdr3_aa: CASSFAGELFF

j_call: TRBJ1-2
v_call: TRBV24-1
clone_size: NA
d_call: TRBD1
cdr3_nt: TGTGCCACCAGTGATTCCGGGACAGGGTCTCTGGATGGCTACACCTTC
cdr3_aa: CATSDSGTGSLDGYTF

j_call: TRBJ2-2
v_call: TRBV5-4
clone_size: once
d_call: TRBD2
cdr3_nt: TGTGCCAGCAGCTCACCGACTAGCGGGGGACACAACACCGGGGAGCTGTTTTTT
cdr3_aa: CASSSPTSGGHNTGELFF

j_call: TRBJ1-3
v_call: TRBV3-1/TRBV3-2
clone_size: once
d_call: NA
cdr3_nt: TGTGCCAGCAGCCTGGTGGGGTCTGGAAACACCATATATTTT
cdr3_aa: CASSLVGSGNTIYF

j_call: TRBJ2-1
v_call: TRBV7-2
clone_size: NA
d_call: TRBD1
cdr3_nt: TGTGCCAGCAGCTTCGACAGGGGACCCTACAATGAGCAGTTCTTC
cdr3_aa: CASSFDRGPYNEQFF

j_call: TRBJ1-2
v_call: TRBV7-6
clone_size: NA
d_call: TRBD1
cdr3_nt: TGTGCCAGCAGCCTTACAGGGGCCGGCGGCTACACCTTC
cdr3_aa: CASSLTGAGGYTF

j_call: TRBJ1-5
v_call: TRBV7-2
clone_size: NA
d_call: NA
cdr3_nt: TGTGCCAGCAGCTTAGCGCGAGGTCAGCCCCAGCATTTT
cdr3_aa: CASSLARGQPQHF

j_call: TRBJ2-7
v_call: TRBV19
clone_size: NA
d_call: NA
cdr3_nt: TGTGCCGGAAAGGGGGGGGGCCTGTCCTACGAGCAGTACTTC
cdr3_aa: CAGKGGGLSYEQYF

j_call: TRBJ2-1
v_call: TRBV6-6
clone_size: NA
d_call: NA
cdr3_nt: TGTGCCAGCAGTTACTCACTTGTTACCCCTCACAATGAGCAGTTCTTC
cdr3_aa: CASSYSLVTPHNEQFF

j_call: TRBJ1-1
v_call: TRBV5-5
clone_size: few
d_call: TRBD1
cdr3_nt: TGTGCCAGCAGCGGCCGGACAGGGGGAAGCACTGAAGCTTTCTTT
cdr3_aa: CASSGRTGGSTEAFF

j_call: TRBJ1-4
v_call: TRBV19
clone_size: NA
d_call: NA
cdr3_nt: TGTGCCAGTAGTATCATGGAGGACGTGAATGAAAAACTGTTTTTT
cdr3_aa: CASSIMEDVNEKLFF

j_call: TRBJ2-1
v_call: TRBV5-6
clone_size: NA
d_call: TRBD2
cdr3_nt: TGTGCCAGCAGCTTGGGACTAGCGGGGGGGCATGAGCAGTTCTTC
cdr3_aa: CASSLGLAGGHEQFF